The TCR beta chain described here comes from a study of shared clonotypes between healthy human individuals. Study observations and caveats: Clonotypes which were not shared had lower generation probabilities than clonotypes that all four donors shared.

CDR3 size: 14 residues. Germline V CDR1 and CDR2: LGHNA, YSLEER. The V end was cut by 1 base, the J end by 7 bases, with 8 bases between. Using immunoSEQ multiplex PCR, the repertoire was profiled, and TCRdb retains in-frame clones only, with some absent. The data show nearly 2 million clones, less than 95% seen once. Note on this clone: Its antigen is as yet unknown.

Naive CD8 cells lacked CD45RO and underwent positive selection for CCR7, leaving out terminally differentiated effector memory CD45RA+ cells. Sequenced sample: naive CD8+ T cells sorted from blood. The sequence derives from a man aged 18 to 30 in good health. The gene calls are TRBV4-3 and TRBJ1-6; TRBD1 might be the D (6 bases). In DNA form, the CDR3 reads TGCGCCAGCAGCCAAGCTACAGGGAATTCACCCCTCCACTTT. This sequence encodes CASSQATGNSPLHF.